Listed here is a single T cell receptor (beta chain). The antigen is not known. Cells that had been cultured for 10 days were the source of isolated CD4+ T cells. The data are from a study of vaccination effects on CD4 cells after COVID-19. Across the whole study: Peptides at roughly 10 ug/ml and IL-2 at approximately 9.1 IU/ml were added to fewer than 2.5 million PBMC per well. The study, taken as a whole, reports: In the study, convalescent patients were few, and early post-infection timepoints were absent.

Libraries were prepared by immunoSEQ multiplex PCR; TCRdb keeps only in-frame clonotypes and omits some of them. The table lists about 76,000 clones, 60% to 80% of them singletons. Trimming took 8 bases from V and 12 from J; bases not matched to a gene: 13. This CDR3 is built from 14 residues. The germline gives CDR1 SNHLY, CDR2 FYNNEI. The receptor was derived from a human donor who received a COVID-19 vaccine. The sequenced sample was CD4+ T cells from PBMCs cultured without peptide, obtained before COVID-19 vaccination. The chain employs TRBV2 and TRBJ1-6, with 7 bases matching TRBD1. CDR3 in amino acids: CASLETGPLGPLHF. CDR3 bases: TGTGCCAGCCTAGAGACAGGGCCCCTTGGACCCCTCCACTTT.